This T cell receptor (beta chain) was recovered during a study of T cell responses to AZD1222 COVID-19 vaccine. Study-wide results and limits: Vaccine-associated CD4 TCRs ranged over spike, dominating at 160-218 and 743-854. A reported finding is that nearly half of spike-specific TCRs target unmutated variant regions. No day 14 peak samples; only post-peak repertoires were characterized.

Some clones are missing from TCRdb's copy, which holds only in-frame ones; the method was immunoSEQ multiplex PCR. The sample has about 86,000 clones; about nine tenths are singletons. Note on this clone: Its antigen is unidentified.

The sample was peripheral blood, taken on day 0 of AZD1222 vaccination. The TCR was taken from an adult in good health.

The CDR3 coding sequence is TGTGCCAGCAGCGTAGCGGGGGGCCAGAACACTGAAGCTTTCTTT. Amino acid sequence: CASSVAGGQNTEAFF. The chain is built from TRBV9 and TRBJ1-1, with D possibly TRBD1 on 6 matching bases. V was shortened by 0 bases and J by 1 base, with 10 bases between the two germline ends. Germline CDR1 and CDR2: SGDLS and YYNGEE. The CDR3 is 15 residues long.